This note documents a single T cell receptor beta chain sequence. The data belong to a study of blood T cell repertoires in COVID-19. On the study more broadly: COVID-19 samples, acute and convalescent, were from the United States, Italy and Spain. PBMCs, B-cell-depleted T cells, or T cells were the source of the cDNA or gDNA that made up the material.

The CDR3 has 13 amino acids. CDR1 and CDR2 from the germline V gene are MNHEY and SVGAGI. The germline V and J ends were trimmed by 6 bases and 3 bases, with 9 bases remaining between them. In the authors' workflow: For nucleated cells, counts were estimated from reference gene primer amplification. TCRdb's table, derived via immunoSEQ multiplex PCR, lists solely in-frame clones and lacks some. V and J calls and clone size are those listed in that table; D and trimming were worked out from the DNA. The table includes about 330,000 clones, around nine tenths detected once. This sequence originates from a woman between 45 and 65 years old with active or convalescent COVID-19. What was sequenced was peripheral blood. The rearrangement joins TRBV6-5 to TRBJ1-5, with D perhaps TRBD1 (5 bases). The CDR3 DNA is TGTGCCAGCAGGGGCAGGGCCAATCAGCCCCAGCATTTT. As protein: CASRGRANQPQHF.